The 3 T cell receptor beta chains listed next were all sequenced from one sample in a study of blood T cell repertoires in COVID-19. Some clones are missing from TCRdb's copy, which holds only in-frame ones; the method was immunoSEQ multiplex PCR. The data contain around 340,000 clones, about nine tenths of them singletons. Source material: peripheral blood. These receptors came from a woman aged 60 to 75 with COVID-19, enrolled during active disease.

CDR3 region: CASSRSPGDTEAFF. The CDR3 nucleotides read TGCGCCAGCAGTCGGAGCCCAGGGGACACTGAAGCTTTCTTT. This chain links TRBV5-1 with TRBJ1-1, with a possible D match to TRBD1 (6 bases). Germline V lookup: CDR1 SGHRS, CDR2 YFSETQ. Trimming shortened V by 5 bases and J by 3 bases, and 14 bases separated the two germline ends. The CDR3 runs to 14 residues.

This CDR3 reads CASSMDRGFNNEQFF. CDR3 bases: TGTGCCAGCAGCATGGACAGGGGATTTAACAATGAGCAGTTCTTC. The chain recombines TRBV7-9 with TRBJ2-1, with 9 bases aligning to TRBD1. J was trimmed by 5 bases and V by 5 bases; bases with no gene match: 7. This CDR3 contains 15 residues. In germline, CDR1 is SEHNR, CDR2 FQNEAQ (reference sequence).

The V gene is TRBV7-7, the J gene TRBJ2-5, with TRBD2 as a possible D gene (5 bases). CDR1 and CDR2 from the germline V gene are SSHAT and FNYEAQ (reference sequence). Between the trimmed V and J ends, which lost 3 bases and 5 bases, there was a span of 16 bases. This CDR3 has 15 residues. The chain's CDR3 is CASSFGLAGWETQYF. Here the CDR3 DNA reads TGTGCCAGCAGCTTCGGTCTAGCAGGATGGGAGACCCAGTACTTC.